The clone carrying this T cell receptor (beta chain) was picked up one time. Its antigen is not known. This entry is derived from a study of cytomegalovirus exposure and HLA in healthy donors. It was with 60 Vbeta and 13 Jbeta primers that the PCR ran. The data were produced by immunoSEQ multiplex PCR, yet TCRdb's version contains in-frame clones alone and is incomplete. The table includes fewer than 200,000 clones, about 80% detected once. With 5 bases clipped from V and 5 bases from J, the junction kept 10 bases outside the gene matches. The CDR3 is made up of 16 amino acids. The germline V gene has CDR1 SEHNR and CDR2 FQNEAQ (reference sequence). Whole-study findings and limits: Presence/absence analyses took donor sequencing depth as roughly uniform. Certain indistinguishable V segments, among them TRBV6-2 and TRBV6-3, were excluded.

This sequence was found in a man younger than 40 in good health and CMV-seronegative. Sequenced material: PBMCs. The chain carries TRBV7-9 and TRBJ2-1; 9 nucleotides align to TRBD1. CDR3 residues: CASSRGTGRGHNEQFF. The CDR3, as DNA: TGTGCCAGCAGCCGTGGGACAGGGAGGGGACACAATGAGCAGTTCTTC.